The rows below give T cell receptor beta chains drawn from one sample of a study of blood T cell repertoires in COVID-19. Sequencing used immunoSEQ multiplex PCR; TCRdb keeps in-frame clones, though not all of them. The sample contains nearly 100,000 clones, approximately 84% of which appear only once. The specimen was peripheral blood. The receptor set was obtained from a man between 65 and 80 years old with acute or convalescent COVID-19. CDR3s include the opening cysteine and the closing phenylalanine or tryptophan. The D gene is left open where the match is weak. Size tells how often a clone was seen (once, few, many) or the class of an expanded clone, and some rows leave it out.

15,TRBD1,TRBV30,TRBJ2-7,-,CAWVLRGQGAYEQYF,TGTGCCTGGGTATTAAGGGGGCAGGGGGCTTACGAGCAGTACTTC
17,TRBD1,TRBV13,TRBJ1-1,-,CASSPTGTGAGNTEAFF,TGTGCCAGCAGCCCTACCGGGACAGGGGCTGGGAACACTGAAGCTTTCTTT
13,TRBD1,TRBV2,TRBJ1-2,-,CASRETGGGGYTF,TGTGCCAGCAGAGAAACAGGGGGCGGAGGCTACACCTTC
14,-,TRBV7-6,TRBJ2-7,-,CASSLSTGFHEQYF,TGTGCCAGCAGCTTGTCGACAGGATTCCACGAGCAGTACTTC
13,TRBD1,TRBV3-1/TRBV3-2,TRBJ1-4,-,CASSTWTGRELFF,TGTGCCAGCAGCACATGGACAGGGCGAGAACTGTTTTTT
13,-,TRBV14,TRBJ1-1,-,CASSQDWAGEAFF,TGTGCCAGCAGCCAAGATTGGGCGGGGGAAGCTTTCTTT
16,TRBD1,TRBV5-6,TRBJ1-1,-,CASSFRGTGRRTEAFF,TGTGCCAGCAGCTTTAGGGGGACAGGGCGTCGGACTGAAGCTTTCTTT
13,TRBD2,TRBV5-4,TRBJ2-1,-,CASSLDSSGGPFF,TGTGCCAGCAGCTTGGACTCTTCGGGGGGGCCGTTCTTC
15,TRBD1,TRBV11-2,TRBJ1-1,-,CASSSDRRSYTEAFF,TGTGCCAGCAGCTCGGACAGGCGGTCATACACTGAAGCTTTCTTT
17,TRBD1,TRBV28,TRBJ2-5,-,CASSSELGGRQGETQYF,TGTGCCAGCAGTTCCGAGTTAGGGGGCAGACAAGGAGAGACCCAGTACTTC
16,TRBD1,TRBV28,TRBJ2-5,-,CASSLPTGKVRETQYF,TGTGCCAGCAGTTTACCGACAGGGAAAGTTCGGGAGACCCAGTACTTC
14,-,TRBV6-6,TRBJ1-6,-,CASSLGTDNSPLHF,TGTGCCAGCAGTCTAGGGACTGACAATTCACCCCTCCACTTT
13,-,TRBV15,TRBJ2-5,once,CATSRTLEETQYF,TGTGCCACCAGCAGAACACTAGAAGAGACCCAGTACTTC
14,-,TRBV6-5,TRBJ1-1,once,CASSRRQTHTEAFF,TGTGCCAGCAGTAGACGCCAGACACACACTGAAGCTTTCTTT
16,TRBD1,TRBV18,TRBJ2-7,-,CASSPPGTGGLFEQYF,TGTGCCAGCTCACCACCGGGGACAGGGGGCTTGTTCGAGCAGTACTTC
15,TRBD1,TRBV5-1,TRBJ1-4,-,CASSLGTGKNEKLFF,TGCGCCAGCAGCTTGGGGACAGGGAAAAATGAAAAACTGTTTTTT
14,-,TRBV19,TRBJ1-4,-,CATEPAAKREKLFF,TGTGCCACCGAACCCGCGGCCAAGAGGGAAAAACTGTTTTTT